One and the same sample provided the 28 T cell receptor beta chains below, sequenced in a study of control samples from healthy donors and cancer patients. Generated by immunoSEQ multiplex PCR, the TCRdb table keeps only in-frame clones and is missing some. Of about 100,000 clones listed, roughly 84% were seen once; the top ten hold 18%. What was sequenced was blood. These receptors all stem from a woman aged 50 to 65 in good health.

The DNA for the CDR3 is TGTGCCAGCAGCCTCACGGCAGGGGGCCGTTCACCCCTCCACTTT. This encodes CASSLTAGGRSPLHF. The chain couples TRBV11-2 to TRBJ1-6; 8 bases fit TRBD1. Trimming removed 5 bases from V and 9 bases from J; junction bases left unmatched: 9. Germline V gene lookup returns CDR1 SGHAT and CDR2 FQNNGV. The CDR3 is 15 amino acids. The variable domain in full, completed from reference TRBV11-2 and TRBJ1-6, reads EAGVAQSPRYKIIEKRQSVAFWCNPISGHATLYWYQQILGQGPKLLIQFQNNGVVDDSQLPKDRFSAERLKGVDSTLKIQPAKLEDSAVYLCASSLTAGGRSPLHFGNGTRLTVT.

The chain couples TRBV12-3 or TRBV12-4 to TRBJ1-2; D unclear. V was cut by 5 bases and J by 7 bases, with 11 bases left in between. The CDR3 is 12 residues long. CDR3 in DNA: TGTGCCAGCAGTCCCTGGGTAGTTGGCTACACCTTC. Translating gives CASSPWVVGYTF.

The V gene is TRBV6-5, the J gene TRBJ2-3; 7 bases line up with TRBD1. The CDR3 totals 16 residues. The J segment lost 2 bases and the V segment lost 0 bases, leaving 5 bases of the junction unmatched. Germline V gene data show CDR1 as MNHEY and CDR2 as SVGAGI. CDR3 DNA: TGTGCCAGCAGTTACTCGTTAGGGGGCACCACAGATACGCAGTATTTT. Translated: CASSYSLGGTTDTQYF.

The chain carries TRBV14 and TRBJ2-5; D uncertain. This CDR3 has 14 residues. Trimming took off 4 bases at V and 2 bases at J, with 11 bases between the two ends. Germline lookup yields CDR1 SGHDN and CDR2 FVKESK. The CDR3 DNA sequence: TGTGCCAGCAGCCGTGTATCATCTCAAGAGACCCAGTACTTC. Protein: CASSRVSSQETQYF.

The chain joins TRBV28 to TRBJ1-2; D unclear. Germline values: CDR1 MDHEN, CDR2 SYDVKM. The germline V and J ends were trimmed by 2 bases and 7 bases, with 14 bases remaining between them. This CDR3 comprises 14 residues. Written as DNA, the CDR3 is TGTGCCAGCAGTTTAGCCCTCTACAGCGTTGGCTACACCTTC. Translating gives CASSLALYSVGYTF.

The V call is TRBV30, the J call TRBJ1-5; D perhaps matches TRBD1 (6 bases). Germline V gene lookup returns CDR1 GTSNPN and CDR2 SVGIG (reference sequence). With 2 bases removed from V and 2 bases from J, the gap between germline ends came to 7 bases. This CDR3 spans 13 amino acids. The DNA of the CDR3 is TGTGCCTGGAGTCACAGGGGCAATCAGCCCCAGCATTTT. Its protein product is CAWSHRGNQPQHF. Looking up the rest from reference TRBV30 and TRBJ1-5 gives the full variable domain: SQTIHQWPATLVQPVGSPLSLECTVEGTSNPNLYWYRQAAGRGLQLLFYSVGIGQISSEVPQNLSASRPQDRQFILSSKKLLLSDSGFYLCAWSHRGNQPQHFGDGTRLSIL.

The chain combines TRBV2 with TRBJ1-5, with a possible D match to TRBD1 (5 bases). The germline V and J ends were trimmed by 8 bases and 7 bases, with 15 bases remaining between them. The V gene's germline CDR1 is SNHLY and CDR2 FYNNEI. The CDR3 has 13 residues. The CDR3 nucleotides read TGTGCCAGCGTGTGGGGGACGGGCCAGCCCCAGCATTTT. It codes for CASVWGTGQPQHF.

The V call is TRBV27, the J call TRBJ1-4; tentative D call: TRBD1 (6 bases). Germline CDR1 and CDR2: MNHEY and SMNVEV (reference sequence). The V gene lost 5 bases and the J gene lost 6 bases, with 13 bases spanning the gap. There are 14 residues in the CDR3. Here the CDR3 reads CASSGQKWDEKLFF. DNA of the CDR3: TGTGCCAGCAGTGGACAGAAGTGGGATGAAAAACTGTTTTTT.

This chain's CDR3 is CASSLGGQETQYF. The CDR3 nucleotides are TGTGCCAGCAGCTTAGGGGGTCAAGAGACCCAGTACTTC. V usage is TRBV11-3 and J usage is TRBJ2-5; no reliable D call. The germline gives CDR1 SGHNT, CDR2 YENEEA. The CDR3 is 13 amino acids. Deletions cut 1 base from V and 2 bases from J, with 5 bases between.

V is TRBV20-1 and J is TRBJ2-1; no clear D. V lost 6 bases and J 11 bases, leaving 14 bases between the germline ends. The CDR3 has 11 residues. Germline lookup yields CDR1 DFQATT and CDR2 SNEGSKA (reference sequence). The DNA of the CDR3 is TGCAGTGCCTACCTGTCCACCCAGCAGTTCTTC. This encodes CSAYLSTQQFF.

The rearrangement links TRBV6-2 or TRBV6-3 to TRBJ2-6, with no clear D. The germline gives CDR1 MNHEY, CDR2 SVGEGT. The V end was cut by 5 bases, the J end by 0 bases, with 20 bases between. The CDR3 length is 19 residues. DNA for the CDR3: TGTGCCAGCAGTACGCGACTGAAACGTGGTAGCTCTGGGGCCAACGTCCTGACTTTC. This codes for CASSTRLKRGSSGANVLTF.

The CDR3 here is CASSEARVGVYGYTF. CDR3 nucleotide sequence: TGTGCCAGCAGTGAAGCGAGGGTCGGCGTCTATGGCTACACCTTC. This rearrangement joins TRBV6-1 to TRBJ1-2; no clear D gene. The ends were cut back, 0 bases at V and 4 bases at J, with 12 bases in the middle. The CDR3 has 15 residues. Germline-derived CDR1 and CDR2 are MNHNS and SASEGT.

The V and J genes are TRBV25-1 and TRBJ1-1; no clear D. V lost 6 bases and J lost 5, with 19 bases in between. The germline CDR1 and CDR2 sequences are MGHDK and SYGVNS. This CDR3 comprises 15 residues. The CDR3 DNA follows: TGTGCCAGCAGCACGGACCCGGCTAGGGTGACTGAAGCTTTCTTT. Its protein is CASSTDPARVTEAFF.

The chain uses TRBV19 and TRBJ1-2; a weak D match, TRBD1 (5 bases). The CDR3 runs 14 residues. V lost 2 bases and J 0 bases, leaving 7 bases between the germline ends. Germline loops: CDR1 LNHDA, CDR2 SQIVND (reference sequence). CDR3: CASSIPGANYGYTF. The CDR3 bases are TGTGCCAGTAGTATACCGGGGGCTAACTATGGCTACACCTTC.

The chain employs TRBV7-7 and TRBJ2-5; TRBD2 aligns across 7 bases. V gave up 5 bases and J gave up 2 bases; unmatched junction bases: 8. Looked up from germline, CDR1 is SSHAT and CDR2 is FNYEAQ (reference sequence). This CDR3 comprises 15 residues. Here the CDR3 reads CASSPSGIPQETQYF. CDR3 bases: TGTGCCAGCAGCCCAAGCGGGATCCCTCAAGAGACCCAGTACTTC.

This clone was recorded only once. J is TRBJ1-3 and V is TRBV6-5; no reliable D call. Germline V lookup: CDR1 MNHEY, CDR2 SVGAGI. The V end was cut by 9 bases, the J end by 0 bases, with 12 bases between. The CDR3 extends over 14 amino acids. CDR3 DNA sequence: TGTGCCAGTTCGGGCGTCGACTCTGGAAACACCATATATTTT. Translated: CASSGVDSGNTIYF.

The V gene is TRBV30, the J gene TRBJ1-1; 8 nucleotides align to TRBD1. Germline CDR1 GTSNPN, CDR2 SVGIG (reference sequence). Losses at the gene ends were 2 bases for V and 2 bases for J; bases not matched to a gene: 4. The CDR3 is made up of 14 amino acids. CDR3 residues: CAWSWTGRNTEAFF. The DNA of the CDR3 is TGTGCCTGGAGTTGGACAGGGAGAAACACTGAAGCTTTCTTT.

This chain uses TRBV5-1 with TRBJ1-1; no reliable D call. Germline CDR1 reads SGHRS; CDR2 reads YFSETQ. The CDR3 totals 17 residues. V shed 0 bases and J shed 1 base, with 16 bases lying between them. CDR3 nucleotides: TGCGCCAGCAGCTTGGGGACTCTCCCTCCCGGGAACACTGAAGCTTTCTTT. As protein: CASSLGTLPPGNTEAFF.

CDR3 coding DNA: TGTGCCAGCAGCCTAGCAGCCCAAGCGGCTGCTTTCTTT. Translation: CASSLAAQAAAFF. V is TRBV6-5 and J is TRBJ1-1; D not certain. The CDR3 has 13 amino acids. Germline V gene sequence: CDR1 MNHEY, CDR2 SVGAGI. V lost 6 bases to trimming and J lost 11 bases, with 19 bases between them.

The chain employs TRBV5-8 and TRBJ1-5; TRBD1 is a possible D gene (6 bases). This CDR3 has 14 amino acids. The V end lost 1 base, the J end lost 6 bases, and 11 bases lay between the germline ends. Germline V CDR1 and CDR2: SGHTS, YDEGEE. CDR3 coding DNA: TGTGCCAGCAGCTTGACAGGGTCCGGTCAGCCCCAGCATTTT. As protein: CASSLTGSGQPQHF.

CDR3 coding DNA: TGTGCCAGCACTCTACGGGTGTTTGATAGGTACGAGCAGTACTTC. Translated: CASTLRVFDRYEQYF. The V gene is TRBV6-5, the J gene TRBJ2-7; the D is unclear. V dropped 7 bases and J dropped 4 bases, with 20 bases sitting between them. CDR3 length: 15 residues. Looked up from germline, CDR1 is MNHEY and CDR2 is SVGAGI.

CDR3 sequence reads: CASSTLDSIYGYTF. In DNA form, the CDR3 reads TGCGCCAGCAGCACCCTAGACAGTATTTATGGCTACACCTTC. This chain joins TRBV5-1 and TRBJ1-2, with a weak D call TRBD1 (5 bases). Per germline, CDR1 SGHRS and CDR2 YFSETQ. The CDR3 is 14 residues long. With 4 bases removed from V and 5 bases from J, the gap between germline ends came to 15 bases.

V is TRBV6-5 and J is TRBJ1-1; TRBD1 matches 10 bases. J lost 5 bases, V lost 0 bases, and 6 bases had no gene match. The V gene's germline CDR1 is MNHEY and CDR2 SVGAGI. This CDR3 region has 16 residues. CDR3 nucleotides: TGTGCCAGCAGTTACTCGGCGGGACAGGGGATGACTGAAGCTTTCTTT. Its protein product is CASSYSAGQGMTEAFF.

The chain couples TRBV27 to TRBJ1-6, with no clear D. CDR1 and CDR2 from the germline V gene are MNHEY and SMNVEV (reference sequence). The CDR3 consists of 14 residues. V was trimmed by 1 base and J by 7 bases, leaving 8 bases between them. In DNA, the CDR3 is TGTGCCAGCAGTTTATTAAAAACGAATTCACCCCTCCACTTT. Translated: CASSLLKTNSPLHF.

V and J are TRBV18 and TRBJ2-7; D may be TRBD1 (6 bases). CDR1 KGHSH and CDR2 LQKENI come from the germline V gene. The CDR3 extends over 14 amino acids. Trimming took off 0 bases at V and 2 bases at J, with 8 bases between the two ends. The CDR3 DNA sequence: TGTGCCAGCTCACCACCAGAGGGGGCCTACGAGCAGTACTTC. Residues: CASSPPEGAYEQYF.

The genes are TRBV30 and TRBJ1-2; TRBD1 aligns across 7 bases. This CDR3 is 13 amino acids long. V lost 4 bases, J lost 7 bases, and 9 bases stayed unmatched. In germline, CDR1 is GTSNPN, CDR2 SVGIG (reference sequence). CDR3 sequence (DNA): TGTGCCTGGAACCGGGACAGCCCGAGTGGCTACACCTTC. Translated, it gives CAWNRDSPSGYTF.

V usage is TRBV25-1 and J usage is TRBJ1-4; D gene unclear. Trimming removed 3 bases at V and 4 bases at J, with 9 bases between. The CDR3 is 14 amino acids. Germline CDR1 is MGHDK and CDR2 is SYGVNS. The CDR3: CASSDGLSNEKLFF. The CDR3 DNA reads as TGTGCCAGCAGTGACGGACTGAGTAATGAAAAACTGTTTTTT. The full variable domain, in which reference TRBV25-1 and TRBJ1-4 provide the parts outside the CDR3, is EADIYQTPRYLVIGTGKKITLECSQTMGHDKMYWYQQDPGMELHLIHYSYGVNSTEKGDLSSESTVSRIRTEHFPLTLESARPSHTSQYLCASSDGLSNEKLFFGSGTQLSVL.

This rearrangement joins TRBV9 to TRBJ2-3, with D possibly being TRBD2 (7 bases). The germline gives CDR1 SGDLS, CDR2 YYNGEE. There are 20 residues in the CDR3. Trimming pared 4 bases from V and 3 bases from J, leaving 30 bases between. In DNA form, the CDR3 reads TGTGCCAGCAGCTCACCGCTCCTCTTGGGGGGGGGCCTGAGGACAGATACGCAGTATTTT. Protein sequence: CASSSPLLLGGGLRTDTQYF.